A single sample is the source of the 25 T cell receptor beta chains below, sequenced in a study of T cell responses to AZD1222 COVID-19 vaccine. Libraries were prepared by immunoSEQ multiplex PCR; TCRdb keeps only in-frame clonotypes and omits some of them. The sample consists of 69,000 or so clones, about 88% of them appearing once. Sequences were derived from peripheral blood, sampled 28 days after the second dose of the MenACWY control vaccine. Source of these receptors: an adult who received the MenACWY meningococcal vaccine as a control.

This sequence joins TRBV7-2 and TRBJ2-5; D uncertain. CDR1 is SGHTA, CDR2 FQGNSA, per germline. CDR3 size: 13 residues. V was trimmed by 3 bases and J by 1 base, leaving 6 bases between them. CDR3 DNA sequence: TGTGCCAGCAGCTTCTACCTCCAAGAGACCCAGTACTTC. Protein: CASSFYLQETQYF.

The V and J genes are TRBV30 and TRBJ1-1; TRBD1 is a possible D gene (5 bases). Trimming shortened V by 2 bases and J by 0 bases, and 10 bases separated the two germline ends. This CDR3 has 14 residues. Germline V gene lookup returns CDR1 GTSNPN and CDR2 SVGIG (reference sequence). CDR3 in amino acids: CAWSPGGLNTEAFF. CDR3 in DNA: TGTGCCTGGAGTCCGGGGGGACTGAACACTGAAGCTTTCTTT.

This clone appeared a single time. The gene calls are TRBV3-1 (or the pseudogene TRBV3-2) and TRBJ2-7; 8 bases align to TRBD2. This CDR3 region has 14 residues. V gave up 2 bases and J gave up 7 bases; unmatched junction bases: 7. Germline V CDR1 and CDR2: LGHDT, YNNKEL (reference sequence). CDR3 residues: CASSQSGTSREQYF. CDR3 sequence (DNA): TGTGCCAGCAGCCAATCCGGGACTAGTCGAGAGCAGTACTTC.

CDR3 nucleotides: TGTGCCAGCAGCCGAGAATTCTACACTGAAGCTTTCTTT. Protein product: CASSREFYTEAFF. The V call is TRBV6-5, the J call TRBJ1-1; D not resolved. Germline V gene sequence: CDR1 MNHEY, CDR2 SVGAGI. Trimming stripped 6 bases from V and 3 bases from J, with 11 bases between. The CDR3 sequence is 13 residues long.

The rearrangement uses TRBV9 and TRBJ2-1; 10 bases agree with TRBD1. Per the germline V gene, CDR1 is SGDLS and CDR2 is YYNGEE. This CDR3 has 16 amino acids. V trimming: 3 bases; J trimming: 7 bases; junction bases outside the gene matches: 10. CDR3 sequence (DNA): TGTGCCAGCAGCGCTATCGGACAGGGGGTTTGGAATGAGCAGTTCTTC. Encoded protein: CASSAIGQGVWNEQFF. Full variable domain (rest looked up from reference TRBV9 and TRBJ2-1): DSGVTQTPKHLITATGQRVTLRCSPRSGDLSVYWYQQSLDQGLQFLIQYYNGEERAKGNILERFSAQQFPDLHSELNLSSLELGDSALYFCASSAIGQGVWNEQFFGPGTRLTVL.

This chain uses TRBV6-2 or TRBV6-3 with TRBJ1-5; 7 nucleotides match TRBD1. The CDR3 length is 18 residues. V lost 4 bases, J lost 0 bases, and 12 bases stayed unmatched. CDR1 and CDR2 (germline): MNHEY, SVGEGT. CDR3 sequence (DNA): TGTGCCAGCAGTTTCCCCGGACAGGTAGGGAATAGCAATCAGCCCCAGCATTTT. Translation gives CASSFPGQVGNSNQPQHF.

V usage is TRBV30 and J usage is TRBJ1-2; D is ambiguous. From germline, CDR1 is GTSNPN and CDR2 SVGIG (reference sequence). V gave up 5 bases and J gave up 2 bases, with 12 bases separating them. The CDR3 consists of 13 residues. This chain's CDR3 is CAWGPLLNYGYTF. CDR3 bases: TGTGCCTGGGGGCCCCTCCTCAACTATGGCTACACCTTC.

V usage is TRBV11-2 and J usage is TRBJ2-3; 7 positions agree with TRBD1. The CDR3 is made up of 16 amino acids. The V gene end was trimmed by 4 bases and the J gene end by 6 bases; junction bases not matched to a gene: 13. Germline V CDR1 and CDR2: SGHAT, FQNNGV. CDR3 loop: CASSSLQGRGMDTQYF. The CDR3 region has the DNA TGTGCCAGCAGCTCACTACAGGGGAGAGGAATGGATACGCAGTATTTT.

V gene TRBV5-1 combines with J gene TRBJ2-5; TRBD2 aligns across 7 bases. V was pared by 5 bases and J by 0 bases, with 10 bases of the junction left unmatched. The CDR3 runs 16 residues. Germline V gives CDR1 SGHRS, CDR2 YFSETQ. The CDR3 is CASRGGTTEYQETQYF. Written as DNA, the CDR3 is TGCGCCAGCAGGGGAGGGACTACCGAGTACCAAGAGACCCAGTACTTC.

The CDR3 spells CASIIGADGRASYNEQFF. The CDR3 nucleotides read TGTGCCAGCATCATCGGGGCGGACGGGAGGGCCAGCTACAATGAGCAGTTCTTC. This sequence joins TRBV6-4 and TRBJ2-1; 8 nucleotides match TRBD2. V lost 7 bases, J lost 3 bases, and 17 bases stayed unmatched. CDR1 is MRHNA and CDR2 is SNTAGT in the germline V gene. The CDR3 covers 18 residues.

This clone was observed once. The V and J genes are TRBV18 and TRBJ1-1; 9 bases line up with TRBD1. This CDR3 spans 13 amino acids. Trimming cost V 4 bases and J 7 bases; bases outside gene matches: 4. CDR1 is KGHSH, CDR2 LQKENI, per germline. The CDR3 loop is CASSRGQGSEAFF. The CDR3 DNA follows: TGTGCCAGCTCACGGGGACAGGGTAGTGAAGCTTTCTTT.

J is TRBJ1-2 and V is TRBV2; 9 bases match TRBD1. V shed 9 bases, J shed 5 bases, and the junction held 7 bases outside the gene matches. The CDR3 contains 13 residues. CDR1 and CDR2 (germline): SNHLY, FYNNEI. The CDR3, as DNA: TGTGCCAGTATAGGGACAGGGTCATATGGCTACACCTTC. This encodes CASIGTGSYGYTF. The full variable domain, in which reference TRBV2 and TRBJ1-2 provide the parts outside the CDR3, is EPEVTQTPSHQVTQMGQEVILRCVPISNHLYFYWYRQILGQKVEFLVSFYNNEISEKSEIFDDQFSVERPDGSNFTLKIRSTKLEDSAMYFCASIGTGSYGYTFGSGTRLTVV.

The chain has TRBV7-2 and TRBJ1-2; the match to TRBD1 covers 9 bases. From germline, CDR1 is SGHTA and CDR2 FQGNSA. With 5 bases clipped from V and 3 bases from J, the junction kept 7 bases outside the gene matches. The CDR3 contains 15 residues. The CDR3, as DNA: TGTGCCAGCAGCGGAACAGGGGGCGTTGACTATGGCTACACCTTC. It encodes CASSGTGGVDYGYTF.

The V gene is TRBV29-1, the J gene TRBJ2-7; perhaps TRBD1 as D (5 bases). V lost 3 bases, J lost 5 bases, and 14 bases lay in between. CDR3 length equals 13 residues. Germline lookup yields CDR1 SQVTM and CDR2 ANQGSEA. CDR3 nucleotides: TGCAGCGTTGAGGCGGTAAGGGGCAACGAGCAGTACTTC. Protein product: CSVEAVRGNEQYF.

This chain uses TRBV6-5 with TRBJ1-4; D gene unclear. CDR1 and CDR2 (germline): MNHEY, SVGAGI. Trimming shortened V by 0 bases and J by 8 bases, and 16 bases separated the two germline ends. CDR3 length: 16 residues. As DNA, the CDR3 is TGTGCCAGCAGTTACTCGACGCGCTTTCAGAGGGAAAAACTGTTTTTT. Residues: CASSYSTRFQREKLFF.

The genes are TRBV28 and TRBJ1-2; possibly TRBD1 for D (5 bases). Trimming took off 6 bases at V and 8 bases at J, with 22 bases between the two ends. Germline V gene sequence: CDR1 MDHEN, CDR2 SYDVKM. This CDR3 region has 15 residues. This CDR3 is CASSLGAGPIVGYTF. The CDR3, as DNA: TGTGCCAGCAGCCTAGGGGCAGGCCCCATAGTGGGCTACACCTTC.

This chain links TRBV28 with TRBJ2-1; 9 positions match TRBD2. Germline CDR1 is MDHEN and CDR2 is SYDVKM. The V gene end was trimmed by 5 bases and the J gene end by 7 bases; junction bases not matched to a gene: 12. The CDR3 extends over 16 amino acids. The CDR3 reads CASSPEGAGGWNEQFF. CDR3 DNA: TGTGCCAGCAGTCCCGAGGGAGCGGGAGGTTGGAATGAGCAGTTCTTC. The full variable domain, its missing parts supplied by reference TRBV28 and TRBJ2-1, is DVKVTQSSRYLVKRTGEKVFLECVQDMDHENMFWYRQDPGLGLRLIYFSYDVKMKEKGDIPEGYSVSREKKERFSLILESASTNQTSMYLCASSPEGAGGWNEQFFGPGTRLTVL.

In its sample, this clone was seen once. The chain links TRBV6-5 to TRBJ2-7; TRBD1 is a possible D gene (5 bases). In germline, CDR1 is MNHEY, CDR2 SVGAGI. The CDR3 has 14 amino acids. Trimming took 6 bases from V and 2 from J, leaving 14 bases between them. The CDR3 here is CASSPQGRPYEQYF. DNA of the CDR3: TGTGCCAGCAGCCCCCAGGGAAGGCCCTACGAGCAGTACTTC.

The chain employs TRBV3-1 (or the pseudogene TRBV3-2) and TRBJ1-4, with D possibly TRBD1 on 5 matching bases. Trimming left V 1 base short and J 8 bases short, with 11 bases between. CDR1 LGHDT and CDR2 YNNKEL come from the germline V gene (reference sequence). The CDR3 runs 14 residues. CDR3 region: CASSQAQGGEKLFF. In nucleotides, the CDR3 is TGTGCCAGCAGCCAAGCTCAGGGAGGAGAAAAACTGTTTTTT.

This clone has a handful of counts. The rearrangement uses TRBV7-2 and TRBJ1-5; no firm D call. Germline V gene lookup returns CDR1 SGHTA and CDR2 FQGNSA. The CDR3 spans 15 residues. Deletions cut 1 base from V and 5 bases from J, with 12 bases between. CDR3 nucleotides: TGTGCCAGCAGCTTAGGGGCTTCCGAATATCAGCCCCAGCATTTT. This encodes CASSLGASEYQPQHF.

The rearrangement uses TRBV28 and TRBJ1-1; D is perhaps TRBD1 (5 bases). Per the germline V gene, CDR1 is MDHEN and CDR2 is SYDVKM. The CDR3 is 12 residues long. Trimming removed 7 bases from V and 11 bases from J, with 17 bases in between. The chain's CDR3 is CASTSQGNGAFF. The CDR3 DNA is TGTGCCAGCACCTCCCAGGGTAACGGTGCTTTCTTT.

The chain links TRBV19 to TRBJ1-5; the match to TRBD1 covers 8 bases. In germline, CDR1 is LNHDA, CDR2 SQIVND (reference sequence). V was clipped by 6 bases and J by 1 base; unmatched bases: 5. This CDR3 contains 15 residues. This chain's CDR3 is CASSLGQGSNQPQHF. Written as DNA, the CDR3 is TGTGCCAGTAGCCTCGGACAGGGCAGCAATCAGCCCCAGCATTTT.

This chain connects TRBV29-1 to TRBJ1-1; weak D call: TRBD1 (5 bases). V dropped 4 bases and J dropped 4 bases, with 16 bases sitting between them. The length of the CDR3 is 14 residues. Germline V gene sequence: CDR1 SQVTM, CDR2 ANQGSEA. CDR3 in amino acids: CSVGSSGAFTEAFF. CDR3 bases: TGCAGCGTTGGGAGTTCTGGGGCCTTCACTGAAGCTTTCTTT.

This chain uses TRBV5-1 with TRBJ2-5; 11 bases fit TRBD2. V lost 4 bases, J lost 4 bases, and 3 bases stayed unmatched. The CDR3 extends over 14 amino acids. Germline loops: CDR1 SGHRS, CDR2 YFSETQ. The CDR3 is CASSPLAGVETQYF. CDR3 in DNA: TGCGCCAGCAGCCCACTAGCGGGAGTAGAGACCCAGTACTTC. Full variable domain (rest looked up from reference TRBV5-1 and TRBJ2-5): KAGVTQTPRYLIKTRGQQVTLSCSPISGHRSVSWYQQTPGQGLQFLFEYFSETQRNKGNFPGRFSGRQFSNSRSEMNVSTLELGDSALYLCASSPLAGVETQYFGPGTRLLVL.

The rearrangement joins TRBV7-6 to TRBJ2-1, with 14 bases that match TRBD2. The CDR3 is made up of 16 amino acids. Per germline, CDR1 SGHVS and CDR2 FNYEAQ. The junction had 7 bases not matched to a gene; V was cut back by 5 bases and J by 7 bases. The CDR3 sequence is CASSLGTSGSGNEQFF. Written as DNA, the CDR3 is TGTGCCAGCAGCCTGGGGACTAGCGGGAGTGGGAATGAGCAGTTCTTC.